These 9 T cell receptor beta chains came from one sample sequenced in a study of cytomegalovirus exposure and HLA in healthy donors. In the PCR, 60 Vbeta and 13 Jbeta primers were used. Produced via immunoSEQ multiplex PCR; TCRdb's table is partial and in-frame only. The repertoire holds 180,000 or so clones, 76% seen once, with around 1.6% in the top ten. The sample consisted of PBMCs. The receptors originated from a young man in good health and CMV-seronegative.

V and J are TRBV27 and TRBJ2-7; weak D call: TRBD1 (6 bases). This CDR3 has 12 residues. Trimming stripped 3 bases from V and 9 bases from J, with 12 bases between. Germline values: CDR1 MNHEY, CDR2 SMNVEV (reference sequence). Here the CDR3 reads CASSLGLGAQYF. CDR3 bases: TGTGCCAGCAGTTTGGGTCTGGGGGCGCAGTACTTC.

In DNA form, the CDR3 reads TGTGCCAGCAGTTCTCCGACAGGGATCAATCAGCCCCAGCATTTT. Its protein product is CASSSPTGINQPQHF. The rearrangement joins TRBV28 to TRBJ1-5; TRBD1 matches at 7 bases. The CDR3 loop spans 15 amino acids. With V trimmed by 4 bases and J by 3 bases, 6 bases remained unmatched. CDR1 is MDHEN and CDR2 is SYDVKM in the germline V gene. The full variable domain, its missing parts supplied by reference TRBV28 and TRBJ1-5, is DVKVTQSSRYLVKRTGEKVFLECVQDMDHENMFWYRQDPGLGLRLIYFSYDVKMKEKGDIPEGYSVSREKKERFSLILESASTNQTSMYLCASSSPTGINQPQHFGDGTRLSIL.

The chain is built from TRBV6-1 and TRBJ1-1, with D perhaps TRBD1 (6 bases). Germline assignment: CDR1 MNHNS and CDR2 SASEGT. This CDR3 contains 15 residues. The V gene lost 6 bases and the J gene lost 5 bases, with 19 bases spanning the gap. CDR3 protein: CASSPIGQSGTEAFF. CDR3 nucleotide sequence: TGTGCCAGCAGCCCTATAGGACAGTCTGGGACTGAAGCTTTCTTT.

The chain combines TRBV27 with TRBJ1-5; a weak D match, TRBD1 (5 bases). CDR3 length equals 15 residues. Trimming pared 6 bases from V and 3 bases from J, leaving 15 bases between. Germline CDR1 and CDR2: MNHEY and SMNVEV (reference sequence). The CDR3 loop reads CASRLGQGDNQPQHF. Written as DNA, the CDR3 is TGTGCCAGCAGGTTGGGGCAGGGCGACAATCAGCCCCAGCATTTT.

Remarks on this clone: The same CDR3 arises from other DNA sequences in this sample as well. This rearrangement joins TRBV19 to TRBJ1-1; the D gene is possibly TRBD1 (5 bases). With 6 bases removed from V and 1 base from J, the gap between germline ends came to 9 bases. Germline-derived CDR1 and CDR2 are LNHDA and SQIVND (reference sequence). The CDR3 is made up of 13 amino acids. The CDR3 bases are TGTGCCAGTAGGTGGGGGGGGAACACTGAAGCTTTCTTT. This translates into CASRWGGNTEAFF.

V is TRBV6-5 and J is TRBJ1-2; no clear D. The CDR3 covers 13 residues. With 2 bases removed from V and 4 bases from J, the gap between germline ends came to 8 bases. Germline CDR1 reads MNHEY; CDR2 reads SVGAGI. The CDR3 nucleotides are TGTGCCAGCAGTTACGGGCGCAGCTATGGCTACACCTTC. Amino acids: CASSYGRSYGYTF.

This clone showed up just once. The chain is built from TRBV28 and TRBJ2-3, with D possibly being TRBD2 (5 bases). This CDR3 is built from 14 residues. From germline, CDR1 is MDHEN and CDR2 SYDVKM. V lost 7 bases to trimming and J lost 0 bases, with 11 bases between them. DNA of the CDR3: TGTGCCAGCAAGGGCGGGCCTAGCACAGATACGCAGTATTTT. Its protein is CASKGGPSTDTQYF.

A remark on this clone: The sample contains more than one DNA sequence encoding this CDR3. The V and J genes are TRBV28 and TRBJ1-5; D is ambiguous. The CDR3 is 14 amino acids. Germline assignment: CDR1 MDHEN and CDR2 SYDVKM. Trimming left V 2 bases short and J 1 base short, with 6 bases between. The CDR3 DNA reads as TGTGCCAGCAGTTTAAGCGGCAGCAATCAGCCCCAGCATTTT. Amino acids: CASSLSGSNQPQHF.

The V and J genes are TRBV27 and TRBJ2-2; D is undetermined. Germline CDR1 MNHEY, CDR2 SMNVEV (reference sequence). V was pared by 1 base and J by 3 bases, with 12 bases between. CDR3 length: 16 amino acids. CDR3 amino acids: CASSLFVQLDTGELFF. DNA of the CDR3: TGTGCCAGCAGTTTATTTGTACAGCTGGACACCGGGGAGCTGTTTTTT.